Detailed here is one T cell receptor (beta chain). The entry originates in a study of blood T cell repertoires in COVID-19. Study as a whole: Italy, Spain and the United States were the sources of the convalescent and acute COVID-19 samples. PBMCs, B-cell-depleted T cells, or T cells provided the cDNA or gDNA that made up the material.

The V gene's germline CDR1 is KGHSH and CDR2 LQKENI. This CDR3 has 15 amino acids. V shed 3 bases and J shed 2 bases, with 13 bases lying between them. Per the study methods: Amplification of reference gene primers provided the estimated nucleated cell counts. Measured with immunoSEQ multiplex PCR; TCRdb has only the in-frame clones, and not every one. That table supplies the V and J calls and clone size; D and trimming were determined from the DNA. The sample gives about 45,000 clones, about 86% of which show up once; roughly two fifths is in the top ten. The clonotype comes from a human donor in a cohort sampled during active COVID-19. The chain recombines TRBV18 with TRBJ2-5, with TRBD1 as a possible D gene (5 bases). Sequencing was done on a sample of peripheral blood. CDR3 in amino acids: CASSPQQATQETQYF. The CDR3 DNA sequence: TGTGCCAGCTCACCTCAACAGGCAACACAAGAGACCCAGTACTTC. Using reference TRBV18 and TRBJ2-5 for the parts outside the CDR3, the full variable domain is NAGVMQNPRHLVRRRGQEARLRCSPMKGHSHVYWYRQLPEEGLKFMVYLQKENIIDESGMPKERFSAEFPKEGPSILRIQQVVRGDSAAYFCASSPQQATQETQYFGPGTRLLVL.